The 32 T cell receptor beta chains given below trace back to one sample, sequenced in a study of cytomegalovirus exposure and HLA in healthy donors. The PCR ran on 60 Vbeta and 13 Jbeta primers. Some clones are missing from TCRdb's copy, which holds only in-frame ones; the method was immunoSEQ multiplex PCR. The sample records about 180,000 clones, roughly 79% being singletons. The sample was PBMCs. The receptors here all came from a woman under 30 in good health and CMV-seropositive.

The chain joins TRBV7-9 to TRBJ2-2, with TRBD2 matching over 11 bases. The CDR3 runs 15 residues. Germline lookup yields CDR1 SEHNR and CDR2 FQNEAQ (reference sequence). Trimming took 3 bases from V and 6 from J; bases not matched to a gene: 3. This CDR3 reads CASSLTSGVPGELFF. The DNA for the CDR3 is TGTGCCAGCAGCTTGACTAGCGGGGTTCCCGGGGAGCTGTTTTTT. Complete variable domain (other parts from reference TRBV7-9 and TRBJ2-2): DTGVSQNPRHKITKRGQNVTFRCDPISEHNRLYWYRQTLGQGPEFLTYFQNEAQLEKSRLLSDRFSAERPKGSFSTLEIQRTEQGDSAMYLCASSLTSGVPGELFFGEGSRLTVL.

The chain couples TRBV29-1 to TRBJ2-4; D may be TRBD1 (6 bases). Trimming took 5 bases from V and 8 from J, leaving 16 bases between them. Per germline, CDR1 SQVTM and CDR2 ANQGSEA. This CDR3 comprises 13 residues. This CDR3 reads CSVTLQGTDIQYF. The CDR3 region has the DNA TGCAGCGTTACCCTACAGGGTACAGACATTCAGTACTTC.

The CDR3 DNA reads as TGTGCCAGCAGTCCCCTAGCCGGGAACGGGGAGCTGTTTTTT. Protein product: CASSPLAGNGELFF. The gene calls are TRBV11-2 and TRBJ2-2; D perhaps matches TRBD2 (5 bases). The germline gives CDR1 SGHAT, CDR2 FQNNGV. There are 14 residues in the CDR3. With 6 bases removed from V and 7 bases from J, the gap between germline ends came to 15 bases. Looking up the rest from reference TRBV11-2 and TRBJ2-2 gives the full variable domain: EAGVAQSPRYKIIEKRQSVAFWCNPISGHATLYWYQQILGQGPKLLIQFQNNGVVDDSQLPKDRFSAERLKGVDSTLKIQPAKLEDSAVYLCASSPLAGNGELFFGEGSRLTVL.

This clone was observed a few times. The CDR3 DNA sequence: TGTGCCAGCAGTAGGAAGGGAGATGAGCAGTACTTC. As protein: CASSRKGDEQYF. V and J are TRBV6-5 and TRBJ2-7; possible D gene TRBD2, 5 bases. The CDR3 consists of 12 residues. Trimming removed 5 bases from V and 7 bases from J, with 12 bases in between. Germline assignment: CDR1 MNHEY and CDR2 SVGAGI.

With respect to this clone: The same CDR3 arises from other DNA sequences in this sample as well. V and J are TRBV7-6 and TRBJ2-7; TRBD1 agrees at 9 bases. The CDR3 runs 14 residues. Germline values: CDR1 SGHVS, CDR2 FNYEAQ. V lost 3 bases, J lost 3 bases, and 3 bases stayed unmatched. The CDR3 is CASSLGTGNYEQYF. In DNA form, the CDR3 reads TGTGCCAGCAGCTTGGGGACAGGGAACTACGAGCAGTACTTC.

The chain has TRBV28 and TRBJ2-2; 12 positions match TRBD1. This CDR3 comprises 17 residues. Trimming took 6 bases from V and 7 from J; bases not matched to a gene: 12. Germline V gene sequence: CDR1 MDHEN, CDR2 SYDVKM. In DNA, the CDR3 is TGTGCCAGCAGCCGCCTACCGGGACAGGGGGCGATCGGGGAGCTGTTTTTT. Encoded protein: CASSRLPGQGAIGELFF. The whole variable domain, filled in from reference TRBV28 and TRBJ2-2, reads DVKVTQSSRYLVKRTGEKVFLECVQDMDHENMFWYRQDPGLGLRLIYFSYDVKMKEKGDIPEGYSVSREKKERFSLILESASTNQTSMYLCASSRLPGQGAIGELFFGEGSRLTVL.

This rearrangement joins TRBV7-2 to TRBJ2-3; 11 positions agree with TRBD2. In germline, CDR1 is SGHTA, CDR2 FQGNSA. With V trimmed by 1 base and J by 4 bases, 4 bases remained unmatched. The CDR3 is 16 residues long. CDR3 nucleotide sequence: TGTGCCAGCAGCTTAGTAGGACTAGCGGGTGCAGATACGCAGTATTTT. Protein: CASSLVGLAGADTQYF.

This chain uses TRBV28 with TRBJ2-7; TRBD1 is a possible D gene (7 bases). Germline assignment: CDR1 MDHEN and CDR2 SYDVKM. This CDR3 has 15 amino acids. V shed 3 bases and J shed 5 bases, with 17 bases lying between them. The CDR3 DNA sequence: TGTGCCAGCAGTTTTTACAGGGGAGGCCGGAACGAGCAGTACTTC. Translated, it gives CASSFYRGGRNEQYF.

This chain links TRBV14 with TRBJ2-7; possibly TRBD1 for D (5 bases). Germline V CDR1 and CDR2: SGHDN, FVKESK. V lost 1 base and J 3 bases, leaving 16 bases between the germline ends. This CDR3 has 16 residues. The CDR3 DNA reads TGTGCCAGCAGCCAAGGGATTGGCAGGGTCAACTACGAGCAGTACTTC. Amino acid sequence: CASSQGIGRVNYEQYF.

The chain is built from TRBV5-4 and TRBJ2-7, with 13 bases matching TRBD2. The length of the CDR3 is 16 residues. V shed 4 bases and J 7 bases; nucleotides not matched to a gene: 11. Germline loops: CDR1 SGHNT, CDR2 YYREEE (reference sequence). The CDR3 loop reads CASSLGTSGATGEQYF. As DNA, the CDR3 is TGTGCCAGCAGCCTAGGGACTAGCGGGGCAACGGGAGAGCAGTACTTC.

The count of this clone is one. The chain joins TRBV28 to TRBJ1-2; 7 bases agree with TRBD1. The CDR3 length is 13 residues. The germline CDR1 and CDR2 sequences are MDHEN and SYDVKM. Unmatched junction bases numbered 6, after V lost 3 bases and J lost 8 bases. The CDR3 loop is CASSFEGARGYTF. The CDR3 DNA follows: TGTGCCAGCAGTTTCGAGGGGGCGCGCGGCTACACCTTC.

J is TRBJ2-1 and V is TRBV5-6; 9 bases agree with TRBD2. The junction had 5 bases not matched to a gene; V was cut back by 1 base and J by 0 bases. CDR3 length equals 17 residues. Germline CDR1 and CDR2: SGHDT and YYEEEE. CDR3 amino acids: CASSLYASGVSYNEQFF. As DNA, the CDR3 is TGTGCCAGCAGCTTGTATGCTAGCGGGGTCTCCTACAATGAGCAGTTCTTC.

The V and J genes are TRBV9 and TRBJ2-2; D might be TRBD1 (6 bases). The length of the CDR3 is 12 residues. Germline V gene sequence: CDR1 SGDLS, CDR2 YYNGEE. V shed 3 bases and J shed 6 bases, with 6 bases lying between them. The chain's CDR3 is CASSDRAGELFF. For the CDR3, the DNA is TGTGCCAGCAGCGACAGGGCCGGGGAGCTGTTTTTT.

The V call is TRBV5-1, the J call TRBJ2-3, with D maybe TRBD2 (6 bases). The germline CDR1 and CDR2 sequences are SGHRS and YFSETQ. This CDR3 has 14 residues. V shed 4 bases and J shed 6 bases, with 15 bases lying between them. In DNA, the CDR3 is TGCGCCAGCAGCCTGGGACTCATGTGGGATACGCAGTATTTT. Its protein product is CASSLGLMWDTQYF.

The chain uses TRBV28 and TRBJ2-7; no clear D. Germline lookup yields CDR1 MDHEN and CDR2 SYDVKM. V lost 8 bases to trimming and J lost 0 bases, with 17 bases between them. The CDR3 runs 15 residues. CDR3 in amino acids: CASGPRLMSSYEQYF. CDR3 nucleotide sequence: TGTGCCAGCGGGCCAAGGCTTATGAGCTCCTACGAGCAGTACTTC.

The rearrangement links TRBV6-5 to TRBJ1-1; no clear D. Germline assignment: CDR1 MNHEY and CDR2 SVGAGI. The CDR3 length is 13 residues. V lost 7 bases and J lost 0, with 9 bases in between. For the CDR3, the DNA is TGTGCCAGCAATCGGGTGGTGAACACTGAAGCTTTCTTT. Residues: CASNRVVNTEAFF.

The chain couples TRBV2 to TRBJ1-5, with TRBD1 identical over 7 bases. Germline trimming cut 5 bases from V and 6 bases from J; bases unmatched to any gene: 10. Germline CDR1 SNHLY, CDR2 FYNNEI. The CDR3 is 15 amino acids. In nucleotides, the CDR3 is TGTGCCAGCAGTCGAACAGGGGAAGGGGCTCAGCCCCAGCATTTT. Translating gives CASSRTGEGAQPQHF.

The count of this clone is one. This chain connects TRBV7-9 to TRBJ1-1, with TRBD1 identical over 7 bases. The CDR3 has 14 amino acids. Trimming took 5 bases from V and 2 from J; bases not matched to a gene: 5. CDR1 is SEHNR, CDR2 FQNEAQ, per germline (reference sequence). Here the CDR3 DNA reads TGTGCCAGCAGCGAGGGACAGACCAACACTGAAGCTTTCTTT. Its translation: CASSEGQTNTEAFF.

The chain has TRBV30 and TRBJ1-1; perhaps TRBD1 as D (6 bases). Trimming stripped 3 bases from V and 5 bases from J, with 16 bases between. Germline V lookup: CDR1 GTSNPN, CDR2 SVGIG (reference sequence). The CDR3 has 14 residues. CDR3 sequence reads: CAWRRTGIWTEAFF. The CDR3 DNA sequence: TGTGCCTGGAGAAGAACAGGGATTTGGACTGAAGCTTTCTTT.

The chain employs TRBV7-2 and TRBJ2-7; weak D call: TRBD1 (5 bases). This CDR3 spans 14 amino acids. V lost 5 bases to trimming and J lost 3 bases, with 14 bases between them. The germline CDR1 and CDR2 sequences are SGHTA and FQGNSA. CDR3 protein: CASSPTLQGYEQYF. The DNA for the CDR3 is TGTGCCAGCAGCCCGACTTTGCAGGGCTACGAGCAGTACTTC.

V is TRBV5-8 and J is TRBJ1-2; 7 nucleotides line up with TRBD1. CDR1 is SGHTS, CDR2 YDEGEE, per germline. J was trimmed by 1 base and V by 3 bases; bases with no gene match: 9. The CDR3 is made up of 16 amino acids. The CDR3 is CASSWTAGQYNYGYTF. The CDR3 DNA sequence: TGTGCCAGCAGCTGGACGGCGGGACAGTATAACTATGGCTACACCTTC.

The gene calls are TRBV30 and TRBJ2-2; a possible D gene is TRBD2 (5 bases). The CDR3 has 12 residues. Germline V CDR1 and CDR2: GTSNPN, SVGIG (reference sequence). Trimming cost V 3 bases and J 4 bases, with 6 bases left between them. CDR3 DNA sequence: TGTGCCTGGAGCAGCGGCACCGGGGAGCTGTTTTTT. Translation gives CAWSSGTGELFF.

This chain links TRBV7-2 with TRBJ2-3; 13 nucleotides match TRBD2. With 5 bases clipped from V and 3 bases from J, the junction kept 5 bases outside the gene matches. The CDR3 covers 16 residues. CDR1 and CDR2 from the germline V gene are SGHTA and FQGNSA. CDR3 amino acids: CASSRTSGGETDTQYF. Here the CDR3 DNA reads TGTGCCAGCAGCAGAACTAGCGGGGGGGAAACAGATACGCAGTATTTT.

This sequence joins TRBV30 and TRBJ2-5, with D possibly TRBD1 on 5 matching bases. Trimming left V 0 bases short and J 4 bases short, with 12 bases between. CDR3 size: 14 residues. Per germline, CDR1 GTSNPN and CDR2 SVGIG (reference sequence). The CDR3 nucleotides read TGTGCCTGGAGTGTCAGAAGGGGCGGAGAGACCCAGTACTTC. Translation gives CAWSVRRGGETQYF. The complete variable domain, with remaining parts taken from reference TRBV30 and TRBJ2-5, reads SQTIHQWPATLVQPVGSPLSLECTVEGTSNPNLYWYRQAAGRGLQLLFYSVGIGQISSEVPQNLSASRPQDRQFILSSKKLLLSDSGFYLCAWSVRRGGETQYFGPGTRLLVL.

The V call is TRBV7-2, the J call TRBJ2-7; TRBD2 is a possible D gene (5 bases). The germline CDR1 and CDR2 sequences are SGHTA and FQGNSA. Trimming cost V 5 bases and J 0 bases, with 14 bases left between them. The CDR3 loop spans 15 amino acids. DNA of the CDR3: TGTGCCAGCAGCCCCCGGACGGGAAGCTCCTACGAGCAGTACTTC. It is translated as CASSPRTGSSYEQYF.

This chain uses TRBV2 with TRBJ2-5; TRBD1 agrees at 10 bases. Trimming removed 7 bases from V and 5 bases from J; junction bases left unmatched: 13. The CDR3 is 16 residues long. Germline assignment: CDR1 SNHLY and CDR2 FYNNEI. This CDR3 is CASKGPGTGEMETQYF. As DNA, the CDR3 is TGTGCCAGCAAGGGTCCCGGGACAGGGGAGATGGAGACCCAGTACTTC.

The chain has TRBV10-1 and TRBJ2-1; TRBD1 is a possible D gene (6 bases). Germline CDR1 is WNHNN and CDR2 is SYGVQD (reference sequence). The CDR3 length is 16 residues. The V and J ends lost 0 bases and 4 bases respectively, with 13 bases between them. CDR3 amino acids: CASSESILQGYNEQFF. The CDR3 DNA reads as TGCGCCAGCAGTGAGTCTATTTTGCAGGGGTACAATGAGCAGTTCTTC.

This chain joins TRBV6-5 and TRBJ2-2; maybe TRBD1 (6 bases). The CDR3 sequence is 15 residues long. V was cut by 5 bases and J by 1 base, with 11 bases left in between. Germline lookup yields CDR1 MNHEY and CDR2 SVGAGI. CDR3 sequence (DNA): TGTGCCAGCAGTCCAAACAGGGTGAACACCGGGGAGCTGTTTTTT. This gives the protein CASSPNRVNTGELFF.

The rearrangement uses TRBV5-4 and TRBJ1-1, with D unresolved. V lost 5 bases and J lost 4, with 15 bases in between. The CDR3 consists of 14 residues. Germline lookup yields CDR1 SGHNT and CDR2 YYREEE (reference sequence). The DNA of the CDR3 is TGTGCCAGCAGACCCGACATGGGCGCCACTGAAGCTTTCTTT. It yields the protein CASRPDMGATEAFF.

The CDR3 loop is CAITPGGGGAIDEQFF. CDR3 in DNA: TGTGCCATCACCCCCGGGGGCGGGGGGGCAATCGATGAGCAGTTCTTC. The genes are TRBV10-3 and TRBJ2-1; 9 bases line up with TRBD2. The CDR3 totals 16 residues. Per germline, CDR1 ENHRY and CDR2 SYGVKD. V shed 7 bases and J 8 bases; nucleotides not matched to a gene: 15.

The V gene is TRBV19, the J gene TRBJ1-6; 7 nucleotides match TRBD1. This CDR3 comprises 13 residues. Germline trimming cut 11 bases from V and 8 bases from J; bases unmatched to any gene: 9. Germline CDR1 is LNHDA and CDR2 is SQIVND (reference sequence). As DNA, the CDR3 is TGTGCCGCACACAGGGGAAGGGATTCACCCCTCCACTTT. As protein: CAAHRGRDSPLHF.

In nucleotides, the CDR3 is TGTGCCAGCAGCTTTATTGGCACAGATACGCAGTATTTT. Translated, it gives CASSFIGTDTQYF. This rearrangement joins TRBV11-3 to TRBJ2-3, with no clear D. This CDR3 is 13 amino acids long. Trimming removed 3 bases from V and 1 base from J, with 5 bases in between. The V gene's germline CDR1 is SGHNT and CDR2 YENEEA.